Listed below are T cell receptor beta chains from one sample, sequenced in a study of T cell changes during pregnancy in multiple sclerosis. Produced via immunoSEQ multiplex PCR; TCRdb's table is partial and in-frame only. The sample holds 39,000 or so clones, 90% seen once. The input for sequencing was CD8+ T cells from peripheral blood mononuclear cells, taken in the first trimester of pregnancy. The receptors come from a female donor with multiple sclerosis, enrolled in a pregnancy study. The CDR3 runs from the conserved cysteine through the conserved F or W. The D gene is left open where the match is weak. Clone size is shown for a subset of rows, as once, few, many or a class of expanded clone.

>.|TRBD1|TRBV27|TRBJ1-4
CASSPRGQGYNEKLFF
TGTGCCAGCAGTCCCCGAGGACAGGGATATAATGAAAAACTGTTTTTT
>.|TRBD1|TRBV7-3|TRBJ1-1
CASSLTGGYAEAFF
TGTGCCAGCAGCTTGACAGGGGGTTATGCTGAAGCTTTCTTT
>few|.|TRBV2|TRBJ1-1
CASSTGRNTEAFF
TGTGCCAGCAGTACAGGGAGGAACACTGAAGCTTTCTTT
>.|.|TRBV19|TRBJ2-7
CASSPGAVASYEQYF
TGTGCCAGTAGTCCTGGCGCCGTAGCCTCCTACGAGCAGTACTTC
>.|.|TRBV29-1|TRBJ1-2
CSVPSRPTNYGYTF
TGCAGCGTCCCTTCCAGGCCAACTAACTATGGCTACACCTTC
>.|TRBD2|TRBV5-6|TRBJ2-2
CASSRRLAGANTGELFF
TGTGCCAGCAGCCGCCGACTAGCGGGAGCGAACACCGGGGAGCTGTTTTTT
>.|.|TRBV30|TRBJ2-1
CAWSGHNEQFF
TGTGCCTGGAGTGGGCACAATGAGCAGTTCTTC
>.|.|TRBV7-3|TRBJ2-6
CASSFPRGNSGANVLTF
TGTGCCAGCAGCTTCCCCCGCGGCAACTCTGGGGCCAACGTCCTGACTTTC
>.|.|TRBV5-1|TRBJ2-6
CASSRMGSGVAGANVLTF
TGCGCCAGCAGCCGAATGGGATCAGGGGTGGCTGGGGCCAACGTCCTGACTTTC
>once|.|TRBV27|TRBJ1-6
CASTGGGLNSPLHF
TGTGCCAGTACTGGGGGGGGACTTAATTCACCCCTCCACTTT
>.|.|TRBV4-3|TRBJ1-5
CASSLETGSNQPQHF
TGCGCCAGCAGCTTAGAGACAGGTAGCAATCAGCCCCAGCATTTT
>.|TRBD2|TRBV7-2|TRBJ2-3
CASSLGVAGPPGAQYF
TGTGCCAGCAGCTTAGGGGTAGCGGGACCGCCAGGGGCGCAGTATTTT
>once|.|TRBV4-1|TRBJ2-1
CASSQVGGVYNEQFF
TGCGCCAGCAGCCAAGTAGGGGGGGTATACAATGAGCAGTTCTTC
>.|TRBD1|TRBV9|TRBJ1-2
CASSLGQGGYGYTF
TGTGCCAGCAGCTTGGGACAGGGTGGCTATGGCTACACCTTC
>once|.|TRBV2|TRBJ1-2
CASIYGYGYTF
TGTGCCAGCATATACGGCTATGGCTACACCTTC
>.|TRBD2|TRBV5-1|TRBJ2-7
CASSLGGEGFYEQYF
TGCGCCAGCAGCTTGGGGGGGGAGGGGTTCTACGAGCAGTACTTC
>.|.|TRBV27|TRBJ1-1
CASSLSSGPTEAFF
TGTGCCAGCAGTTTATCATCAGGTCCGACTGAAGCTTTCTTT
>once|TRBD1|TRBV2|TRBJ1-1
CASTRDSRNTEAFF
TGTGCCAGCACTAGGGACAGCAGGAACACTGAAGCTTTCTTT
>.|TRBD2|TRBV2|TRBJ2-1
CASSGREEPEQFF
TGTGCCAGCAGTGGGCGGGAGGAGCCTGAGCAGTTCTTC
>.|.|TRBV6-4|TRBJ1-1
CASRRTESGSEAFF
TGTGCCAGCAGACGGACAGAATCAGGGTCTGAAGCTTTCTTT
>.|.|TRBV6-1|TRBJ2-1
CASSDEGPYNEQFF
TGTGCCAGCAGTGATGAGGGCCCCTACAATGAGCAGTTCTTC
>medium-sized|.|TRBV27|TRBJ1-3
CASSSSAGSNTIYF
TGTGCCAGCAGTTCCTCAGCGGGATCCAACACCATATATTTT
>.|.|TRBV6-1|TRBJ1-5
CASSESRYNSNQPQHF
TGTGCCAGCAGTGAATCCAGGTATAATAGCAATCAGCCCCAGCATTTT
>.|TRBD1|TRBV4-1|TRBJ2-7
CASSPRRDRVFEQYF
TGCGCCAGCAGCCCGCGAAGGGACAGGGTTTTCGAGCAGTACTTC
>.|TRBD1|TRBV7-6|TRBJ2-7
CASSPGTGELSEQYF
TGTGCCAGCAGCCCGGGGACAGGGGAATTGTCCGAGCAGTACTTC
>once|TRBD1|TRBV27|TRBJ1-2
CASSPRTGAGGYTF
TGTGCCAGCAGTCCTCGGACAGGGGCCGGGGGCTACACCTTC
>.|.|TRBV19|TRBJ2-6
CASSIDGEGAGANVLTF
TGTGCCAGTAGTATAGATGGGGAGGGGGCTGGGGCCAACGTCCTGACTTTC
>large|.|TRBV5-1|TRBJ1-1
CASSLGGGGYTEAFF
TGCGCCAGCAGCTTGGGAGGGGGGGGTTACACTGAAGCTTTCTTT
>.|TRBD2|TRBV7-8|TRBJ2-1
CASSLGLASSSYNEQFF
TGTGCCAGCAGCTTAGGACTAGCGTCTAGCTCCTACAATGAGCAGTTCTTC
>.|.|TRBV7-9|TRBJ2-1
CASSRSLDEQFF
TGTGCCAGCAGCCGGAGTTTGGATGAGCAGTTCTTC
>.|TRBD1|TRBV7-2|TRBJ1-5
CASSLTGEWKPQHF
TGTGCCAGCAGCCTCACAGGGGAATGGAAGCCCCAGCATTTT
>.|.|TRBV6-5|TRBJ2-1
CASRAGTSPYNEQFF
TGTGCCAGCAGAGCCGGGACTTCCCCCTACAATGAGCAGTTCTTC
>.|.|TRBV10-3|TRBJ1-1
CAISERVEGLKNTEAFF
TGTGCCATCAGTGAGAGGGTGGAGGGACTAAAGAACACTGAAGCTTTCTTT
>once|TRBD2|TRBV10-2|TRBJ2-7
CATDPAGGGEQYF
TGCGCCACCGACCCAGCGGGAGGTGGCGAGCAGTACTTC
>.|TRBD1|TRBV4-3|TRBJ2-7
CASSQGDRSSYEQYF
TGCGCCAGCAGCCAAGGGGACAGGAGCTCCTACGAGCAGTACTTC
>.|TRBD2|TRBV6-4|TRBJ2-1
CASSDSSGSYNEQFF
TGTGCCAGCAGTGACTCTAGCGGGAGTTACAATGAGCAGTTCTTC
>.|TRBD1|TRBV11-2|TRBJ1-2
CASSPPGQYGYTF
TGTGCCAGCAGCCCTCCGGGACAGTATGGCTACACCTTC
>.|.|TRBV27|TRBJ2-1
CASSINPGDAEQFF
TGTGCCAGCAGTATAAACCCAGGGGATGCTGAGCAGTTCTTC
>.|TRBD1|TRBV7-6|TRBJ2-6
CASSQGQATFSGANVLTF
TGTGCCAGCAGCCAGGGACAGGCAACCTTCTCTGGGGCCAACGTCCTGACTTTC
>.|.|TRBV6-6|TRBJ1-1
CASSFRENTEAFF
TGTGCCAGCAGTTTCAGGGAGAACACTGAAGCTTTCTTT
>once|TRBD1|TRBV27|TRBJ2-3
CASSLIGTGTDTQYF
TGTGCCAGCAGTTTAATCGGGACAGGCACAGATACGCAGTATTTT
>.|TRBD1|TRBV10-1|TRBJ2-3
CASSRDSSADTQYF
TGCGCCAGCAGCAGGGACAGTTCAGCAGATACGCAGTATTTT
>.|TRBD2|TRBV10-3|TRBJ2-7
CAISVTSAGTYEQYF
TGTGCCATCAGTGTTACTAGCGCGGGGACCTACGAGCAGTACTTC
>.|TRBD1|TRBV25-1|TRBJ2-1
CASSFLGQDYIGEQFF
TGTGCCAGCAGTTTTCTGGGACAGGACTATATCGGTGAGCAGTTCTTC
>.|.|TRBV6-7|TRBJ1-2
CASSLTRTNYGYTF
TGTGCCAGCAGTTTGACACGAACTAACTATGGCTACACCTTC
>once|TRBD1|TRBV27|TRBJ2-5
CASSSPHRGSRTGAMGTQYF
TGTGCCAGCAGTTCACCTCACCGGGGGTCGAGGACAGGGGCAATGGGGACCCAGTACTTC